One and the same sample provided the 25 T cell receptor beta chains below, sequenced in a study of post-analysis software for immune sequencing data. Study-wide findings and caveats: Controls had lower frequencies than patients of five or six TRBV segments, which included TRBV5-6, TRBV5-1 and TRBV20-1.

Unique-molecular-identifier-tagged TCR beta cDNA libraries were used. TCRdb fed the PCR reads into MiXCR, producing one record per CDR3 protein. The table includes fewer than 850,000 distinct CDR3 sequences, roughly 29% detected once. For these TCRs, the target antigens are not known. Sequenced sample: blood. These receptors came from a girl aged 5-17 years with multiple sclerosis.

The table lists this clonotype with a few counts. This chain links TRBV20-1 with TRBJ2-5, with 9 bases that match TRBD2. This CDR3 spans 15 amino acids. Per the germline V gene, CDR1 is DFQATT and CDR2 is SNEGSKA (reference sequence). J was trimmed by 0 bases and V by 0 bases; bases with no gene match: 2. The CDR3 nucleotides are TGCAGTGCTAGAGATCTAGCGGGGTACCAAGAGACCCAGTACTTC. This codes for CSARDLAGYQETQYF.

This chain connects TRBV24-1 to TRBJ2-5; D gene unclear. The CDR3 sequence is 12 residues long. The germline V gene encodes CDR1 KGHDR and CDR2 SFDVKD. With 4 bases removed from V and 4 bases from J, the gap between germline ends came to 6 bases. The DNA for the CDR3 is TGTGCCACCAGTGAAGGGTCAGAGACCCAGTACTTC. Amino acids: CATSEGSETQYF.

This clonotype was observed a few times. The rearrangement uses TRBV20-1 and TRBJ1-2; D perhaps matches TRBD1 (6 bases). The CDR3 is made up of 14 amino acids. Germline CDR1 reads DFQATT; CDR2 reads SNEGSKA (reference sequence). Trimming removed 0 bases at V and 7 bases at J, with 15 bases between. In DNA form, the CDR3 reads TGCAGTGCTAGAGACGGATGGACAGTGGGTGGCTACACCTTC. This gives the protein CSARDGWTVGGYTF.

CDR3 protein: CASSFRGGRVAYNEQFF. The CDR3 nucleotides are TGTGCCAGCAGTTTCAGAGGCGGGAGGGTCGCCTACAATGAGCAGTTCTTC. The chain combines TRBV27 with TRBJ2-1; the match to TRBD2 covers 9 bases. Per germline, CDR1 MNHEY and CDR2 SMNVEV (reference sequence). This CDR3 spans 17 amino acids. J lost 2 bases, V lost 3 bases, and 8 bases had no gene match.

Comments on this clonotype: The junction does not match germline at one end; this may be a read error. The chain combines TRBV20-1 with TRBJ2-4; 10 nucleotides agree with TRBD2. CDR1 is DFQATT and CDR2 is SNEGSKA in the germline V gene (reference sequence). The CDR3 consists of 18 residues. CDR3 residues: CGANTLAGDGLSKNIQYF. CDR3 nucleotide sequence: TGCGGTGCGAACACCCTAGCGGGAGATGGTCTATCCAAAAACATTCAGTACTTC.

This clonotype was found a few times. The chain uses TRBV9 and TRBJ1-2, with D tentatively TRBD1 (5 bases). CDR1 is SGDLS and CDR2 is YYNGEE in the germline V gene. There are 15 residues in the CDR3. Trimming stripped 3 bases from V and 1 base from J, with 13 bases between. CDR3 sequence: CASSAGRDDNYGYTF. Here the CDR3 DNA reads TGTGCCAGCAGCGCAGGCCGGGACGATAACTATGGCTACACCTTC.

The chain carries TRBV12-3 or TRBV12-4 and TRBJ1-3, with D uncertain. Trimming removed 6 bases from V and 4 bases from J, with 13 bases in between. The CDR3 spans 14 residues. CDR3 region: CASSPGLGGNTIYF. CDR3 coding DNA: TGTGCCAGCAGCCCCGGGCTAGGCGGAAACACCATATATTTT.

The rearrangement links TRBV7-9 to TRBJ2-3; D is perhaps TRBD1 (6 bases). This CDR3 has 16 residues. V was pared by 7 bases and J by 0 bases, with 17 bases between. Germline V gives CDR1 SEHNR, CDR2 FQNEAQ (reference sequence). The CDR3 DNA is TGTGCCAGCACCCCAGGCGACAGGATTAGCACAGATACGCAGTATTTT. Translated, it gives CASTPGDRISTDTQYF. Full variable domain (remainder filled in from reference TRBV7-9 and TRBJ2-3): DTGVSQNPRHKITKRGQNVTFRCDPISEHNRLYWYRQTLGQGPEFLTYFQNEAQLEKSRLLSDRFSAERPKGSFSTLEIQRTEQGDSAMYLCASTPGDRISTDTQYFGPGTRLTVL.

The chain joins TRBV7-9 to TRBJ2-5; perhaps TRBD2 as D (6 bases). Germline assignment: CDR1 SEHNR and CDR2 FQNEAQ (reference sequence). Trimming stripped 5 bases from V and 3 bases from J, with 13 bases between. The CDR3 totals 14 residues. Here the CDR3 reads CASSPSAQKETQYF. The CDR3 bases are TGTGCCAGCAGCCCTAGCGCACAGAAAGAGACCCAGTACTTC.

V and J are TRBV6-2 or TRBV6-3 and TRBJ2-3; D is ambiguous. The V end was cut by 6 bases, the J end by 6 bases, with 16 bases between. This CDR3 contains 14 residues. Germline V gene data show CDR1 as MNHEY and CDR2 as SVGEGT. DNA of the CDR3: TGTGCCAGCAGACACGTCCCCAGGACGGATACGCAGTATTTT. Its translation: CASRHVPRTDTQYF.

The genes are TRBV6-5 and TRBJ1-2; D is possibly TRBD1 (6 bases). Trimming pared 6 bases from V and 0 bases from J, leaving 14 bases between. This CDR3 is 15 amino acids long. Germline V gene lookup returns CDR1 MNHEY and CDR2 SVGAGI. The chain's CDR3 is CASSAQGSSNYGYTF. In DNA form, the CDR3 reads TGTGCCAGCAGCGCACAGGGTTCTTCTAACTATGGCTACACCTTC.

V and J are TRBV2 and TRBJ1-1; D is possibly TRBD1 (5 bases). The germline gives CDR1 SNHLY, CDR2 FYNNEI. Trimming removed 5 bases from V and 4 bases from J, with 17 bases in between. The CDR3 has 15 amino acids. Written as DNA, the CDR3 is TGTGCCAGCAGTAAAAGACAGATTGATGGCACTGAAGCTTTCTTT. As protein: CASSKRQIDGTEAFF.

V is TRBV16 and J is TRBJ1-2; D uncertain. This CDR3 contains 13 residues. Germline V gene data show CDR1 as KGHSY and CDR2 as FQNENV. V shed 4 bases and J shed 4 bases, with 10 bases lying between them. CDR3 protein: CASSRSEFYGYTF. The CDR3 DNA reads TGTGCCAGCAGCCGCAGTGAATTCTATGGCTACACCTTC.

This clonotype was seen a few times. V and J are TRBV5-6 and TRBJ2-1; D may be TRBD2 (5 bases). Germline V gene data show CDR1 as SGHDT and CDR2 as YYEEEE. There are 15 residues in the CDR3. Trimming removed 4 bases at V and 2 bases at J, with 13 bases between. The CDR3 protein is CASSQDYGPYNEQFF. CDR3 coding DNA: TGTGCCAGCAGCCAAGACTACGGCCCCTACAATGAGCAGTTCTTC. Filled out from reference TRBV5-6 and TRBJ2-1, the complete variable domain reads DAGVTQSPTHLIKTRGQQVTLRCSPKSGHDTVSWYQQALGQGPQFIFQYYEEEERQRGNFPDRFSGHQFPNYSSELNVNALLLGDSALYLCASSQDYGPYNEQFFGPGTRLTVL.

The V gene is TRBV29-1, the J gene TRBJ2-7, with 9 positions matching TRBD1. The DNA end is more similar to TRBJ2-5, so the J call may be wrong. CDR1 is SQVTM, CDR2 ANQGSEA, per germline. The CDR3 spans 13 residues. CDR3: CSANYRGHVTQYF. The CDR3 coding sequence is TGCAGCGCTAATTACAGGGGGCATGTGACCCAGTACTTC.

The CDR3 nucleotides read TGCGCCAGCAGCTTGCCATCCGGGGAGCAGTACTTC. Its translation: CASSLPSGEQYF. The chain joins TRBV5-1 to TRBJ2-5; maybe TRBD2 (5 bases). The germline CDR1 and CDR2 sequences are SGHRS and YFSETQ. The V gene lost 1 base and the J gene lost 11 bases, with 12 bases spanning the gap. There are 12 residues in the CDR3.

In its sample, this clonotype was seen a few times. The chain carries TRBV2 and TRBJ2-5; 10 bases agree with TRBD2. The DNA end is a closer match to TRBJ2-7, so the J assignment may be wrong. The V gene's germline CDR1 is SNHLY and CDR2 FYNNEI. The CDR3 loop spans 16 amino acids. As DNA, the CDR3 is TGTGCCAGCAGTGAAGTAGCGGGGGGCCGATCCTACGAGCAGTACTTC. This codes for CASSEVAGGRSYEQYF.

This clonotype has only a few counts. V is TRBV4-3 and J is TRBJ2-7; possible D gene TRBD2, 5 bases. With 4 bases removed from V and 0 bases from J, the gap between germline ends came to 13 bases. Looked up from germline, CDR1 is LGHNA and CDR2 is YSLEER. The CDR3 length is 15 residues. The CDR3 bases are TGCGCCAGCAGCCTCGAGGGAGCACCCTCCTACGAGCAGTACTTC. Translating gives CASSLEGAPSYEQYF.

The gene calls are TRBV7-9 and TRBJ2-5, with D tentatively TRBD1 (6 bases). Judging by the DNA end, TRBJ2-7 fits better; the J call may be wrong. Germline CDR1 SEHNR, CDR2 FQNEAQ (reference sequence). The CDR3 has 12 amino acids. CDR3 sequence: CASGGRGSEQYF. The CDR3 DNA reads as TGTGCCAGCGGCGGCAGGGGAAGCGAGCAGTACTTC.

This clonotype was seen repeatedly, ten times or more. The chain employs TRBV20-1 and TRBJ2-7; tentative D call: TRBD2 (7 bases). V was trimmed by 5 bases and J by 1 base, leaving 15 bases between them. The CDR3 runs 14 residues. CDR1 and CDR2 from the germline V gene are DFQATT and SNEGSKA (reference sequence). The CDR3 is CSAERGGRSYEQYF. CDR3 in DNA: TGCAGTGCTGAGAGGGGGGGGCGTTCCTACGAGCAGTACTTC.

V usage is TRBV5-5 and J usage is TRBJ2-3; D possibly corresponds to TRBD2 (6 bases). The ends were cut back, 4 bases at V and 5 bases at J, with 20 bases in the middle. There are 16 residues in the CDR3. Germline CDR1 and CDR2: SGHKS and YYEKEE (reference sequence). In DNA, the CDR3 is TGTGCCAGCAGCCCAGCCCAGGGAGGAGTCGAAGATACGCAGTATTTT. Residues: CASSPAQGGVEDTQYF. Looking up the rest from reference TRBV5-5 and TRBJ2-3 gives the full variable domain: DAGVTQSPTHLIKTRGQQVTLRCSPISGHKSVSWYQQVLGQGPQFIFQYYEKEERGRGNFPDRFSARQFPNYSSELNVNALLLGDSALYLCASSPAQGGVEDTQYFGPGTRLTVL.

There are a few counts of this clonotype. The rearrangement joins TRBV29-1 to TRBJ2-5; 8 nucleotides agree with TRBD2. The CDR3 loop spans 13 amino acids. Germline lookup yields CDR1 SQVTM and CDR2 ANQGSEA. Trimming cost V 3 bases and J 4 bases; bases outside gene matches: 4. The CDR3, as DNA: TGCAGCGTTGACCGGACTAGCCGAGAGACCCAGTACTTC. Translating it yields CSVDRTSRETQYF.

The sample holds one count of this clonotype. This chain joins TRBV14 and TRBJ1-5; D is uncertain. Germline V CDR1 and CDR2: SGHDN, FVKESK. The V and J ends lost 5 bases and 4 bases respectively, with 6 bases between them. This CDR3 contains 12 residues. CDR3 region: CASSTENQPQHF. The CDR3 DNA sequence: TGTGCCAGCAGCACGGAGAATCAGCCCCAGCATTTT.

The chain carries TRBV7-8 and TRBJ1-2, with D possibly matching TRBD1 (5 bases). The CDR3 covers 16 residues. With 4 bases removed from V and 2 bases from J, the gap between germline ends came to 17 bases. Per germline, CDR1 SGHVS and CDR2 FQNEAQ. The CDR3 DNA reads as TGTGCCAGCAGCTCAGGTCGGGGGAAAGGGAACTATGGCTACACCTTC. Translated, it gives CASSSGRGKGNYGYTF.

The chain employs TRBV12-3 or TRBV12-4 and TRBJ2-7; D unclear. The CDR3 spans 16 residues. Trimming cost V 3 bases and J 5 bases, with 20 bases left between them. The CDR3 bases are TGTGCCAGCAGTTTCTTGGGCCTCGGAACTTTAAACGAGCAGTACTTC. Its protein product is CASSFLGLGTLNEQYF.